The T cell receptor beta chain described here comes from a study of neurological immune-mediated disorders. The study's findings and limits: Expanded clones shared no identical CDR3 amino acid sequences across subjects, which suggested private TCR-beta repertoires in all groups.

This clonotype was recorded at least ten times. Its antigen is not known. The CDR3 is 17 amino acids. V was clipped by 5 bases and J by 7 bases; unmatched bases: 13. From germline, CDR1 is MNHEY and CDR2 SMNVEV (reference sequence). Each CDR3 protein gets one entry after TCRdb re-called the 5' RACE reads with MiXCR. The sample shows 11,000 to 15,000 distinct CDR3 sequences, around 13% of them seen only once. V gene TRBV27 combines with J gene TRBJ2-3; 12 bases map to TRBD2. The sample consisted of CD8+ T cells from blood. The source of this sequence is a female donor with HTLV-1-associated myelopathy (HAM/TSP). CDR3 bases: TGTGCCAGCAGTCTCCCGACTAGCGGGGGTATAGTGAATACGCAGTATTTT. This encodes CASSLPTSGGIVNTQYF.